The clone carrying this TCR beta chain appeared many times. This record comes from a study of human T cells and chemical hapten exposure. One entry per CDR3 protein results from TCRdb running MiXCR on the RACE reads. The table includes 50,000 to 65,000 distinct CDR3 sequences, 8% to 10% detected once. Time point indicated: patch test 3, about 24 weeks after DPC sensitization. Treatment: therapeutic diphenylcyclopropenone sensitization with weekly scalp DPC. Germline values: CDR1 MNHEY, CDR2 SVGAGI. CDR3 length: 14 amino acids. V was trimmed by 0 bases and J by 5 bases, leaving 10 bases between them. The chain carries TRBV6-5 and TRBJ1-2; D gene unclear. This specimen was whole blood, taken in connection with sensitization to the hapten diphenylcyclopropenone (DPC). This receptor was taken from a woman aged 40-49 years with alopecia areata. Some clones in this sample may be carry-over from other donors' samples. The CDR3 bases are TGTGCCAGCAGTTACTCGTCTCAGAAGTATGGCTACACCTTC. This translates into CASSYSSQKYGYTF.